Listed below are T cell receptor beta chains from one sample, sequenced in a study of regulatory T cells in long-lasting Graves disease. TCRdb re-called the multiplex PCR reads through MiXCR, storing one row per CDR3 protein. The sample holds about 420,000 distinct CDR3 sequences, about a quarter seen once. Sequencing used peripheral blood mononuclear cells (PBMCs), obtained when the disease was refractory, from a patient treated with antithyroid drugs. The receptors stem from a female donor with Graves disease. CDR3s include the opening cysteine and the closing phenylalanine or tryptophan. The D gene is left open where the match is weak. Clone sizes are given selectively: once, few, many, or a class where the clone is expanded.

abundance,j_gene,v_gene,d_gene,CDR3aa,CDR3nt
.,TRBJ2-1,TRBV6-5,TRBD2,CASSYPTSGDEQFF,TGTGCCAGCAGTTACCCCACTAGCGGAGATGAGCAGTTCTTC
.,TRBJ2-7,TRBV27,TRBD2,CASSPRAGGPTGYEQYF,TGTGCCAGCAGTCCAAGGGCGGGAGGGCCAACAGGCTACGAGCAGTACTTC
.,TRBJ2-5,TRBV28,TRBD2,CASSLQRGPQETQYF,TGTGCCAGCAGTTTACAGCGGGGGCCCCAAGAGACCCAGTACTTC
many,TRBJ1-1,TRBV12-3/TRBV12-4,TRBD1,CASRLTGPNTEAFF,TGTGCCAGCAGGTTGACAGGGCCGAACACTGAAGCTTTCTTT
few,TRBJ2-1,TRBV11-2,TRBD2,CASSLVIIAGGTLNEQFF,TGTGCCAGCAGCTTAGTAATAATAGCGGGAGGAACCCTCAATGAGCAGTTCTTC
.,TRBJ2-5,TRBV5-4,.,CASFLRGVEETQYF,TGTGCCAGCTTTCTGAGGGGGGTGGAAGAGACCCAGTACTTC
few,TRBJ1-2,TRBV5-1,.,CASTNGDVGANYGYTF,TGCGCCAGCACCAATGGGGACGTGGGGGCAAACTATGGCTACACCTTC
many,TRBJ2-5,TRBV20-1,TRBD1,CSARDLRQGKSLGETQYF,TGCAGTGCTAGAGATCTCCGACAGGGGAAGTCCCTGGGGGAGACCCAGTACTTC
.,TRBJ2-7,TRBV7-2,TRBD1,CASSSQTGGSFEQYF,TGTGCCAGCAGCTCTCAGACAGGGGGATCTTTCGAGCAGTACTTC
.,TRBJ2-1,TRBV6-1,.,CASSPVAYRDEQFF,TGTGCCAGCAGCCCCGTGGCATACCGGGATGAGCAGTTCTTC
many,TRBJ1-4,TRBV30,.,CAGVGEKLFF,TGTGCCGGCGTTGGGGAAAAACTGTTTTTT
many,TRBJ1-4,TRBV2,.,CASSALWGAGEKLFF,TGTGCCAGCAGCGCTTTATGGGGGGCTGGAGAAAAACTGTTTTTT
.,TRBJ2-7,TRBV28,TRBD1,CASSYGQAYEQYF,TGTGCCAGCAGTTACGGACAGGCCTACGAGCAGTACTTC
.,TRBJ1-1,TRBV5-1,.,CASSLATGQLNTEAFF,TGCGCCAGCAGCTTGGCCACCGGGCAGCTGAACACTGAAGCTTTCTTT
.,TRBJ2-3,TRBV24-1,TRBD1,CATSDSSWWTGPTDTQYF,TGTGCCACCAGTGACAGCTCATGGTGGACAGGACCTACAGATACGCAGTATTTT
many,TRBJ1-2,TRBV28,TRBD1,CASSYRGLGYTF,TGTGCCAGCAGTTACAGGGGCCTTGGCTACACCTTC
.,TRBJ2-7,TRBV25-1,TRBD1,CASRATGGAYEQYF,TGTGCCAGCAGGGCGACAGGGGGAGCCTACGAGCAGTACTTC
.,TRBJ2-7,TRBV10-3,.,CAISEGVRSYEQYF,TGTGCCATCAGTGAGGGGGTGCGGTCCTACGAGCAGTACTTC
many,TRBJ1-1,TRBV20-1,TRBD1,CSARDDRGRETEAFF,TGCAGTGCTAGAGATGACAGGGGGCGGGAGACTGAAGCTTTCTTT
few,TRBJ2-6,TRBV20-1,.,CSASGTGANVLTF,TGCAGTGCTTCCGGGACTGGGGCCAACGTCCTGACTTTC
many,TRBJ1-5,TRBV12-3/TRBV12-4,TRBD1,CASRQTGVNQPQHF,TGTGCCAGCAGGCAGACAGGGGTCAATCAGCCCCAGCATTTT
many,TRBJ2-5,TRBV28,TRBD2,CASSLSGLAGVQETQYF,TGTGCCAGCAGTTTATCCGGGCTAGCGGGGGTGCAAGAGACCCAGTACTTC